The present T cell receptor (beta chain) was sequenced within a study of T cell changes during pregnancy in multiple sclerosis. Germline CDR1 SGHTA, CDR2 FQGNSA. The V gene lost 1 base and the J gene lost 6 bases, with 16 bases spanning the gap. This CDR3 comprises 16 residues. Profiled with immunoSEQ multiplex PCR; TCRdb holds only in-frame clones, not every one. The repertoire holds some 57,000 clones, with about 90% as singletons. This chain joins TRBV7-2 and TRBJ2-1; D is perhaps TRBD1 (6 bases). The receptor's source is a female donor with multiple sclerosis, enrolled in a pregnancy study. Sequencing used CD4+ T cells from peripheral blood mononuclear cells, obtained in the first trimester of pregnancy. DNA of the CDR3: TGTGCCAGCAGCTTAGTCTCGGACAGCGCCCGCAATGAGCAGTTCTTC. The encoded protein is CASSLVSDSARNEQFF.